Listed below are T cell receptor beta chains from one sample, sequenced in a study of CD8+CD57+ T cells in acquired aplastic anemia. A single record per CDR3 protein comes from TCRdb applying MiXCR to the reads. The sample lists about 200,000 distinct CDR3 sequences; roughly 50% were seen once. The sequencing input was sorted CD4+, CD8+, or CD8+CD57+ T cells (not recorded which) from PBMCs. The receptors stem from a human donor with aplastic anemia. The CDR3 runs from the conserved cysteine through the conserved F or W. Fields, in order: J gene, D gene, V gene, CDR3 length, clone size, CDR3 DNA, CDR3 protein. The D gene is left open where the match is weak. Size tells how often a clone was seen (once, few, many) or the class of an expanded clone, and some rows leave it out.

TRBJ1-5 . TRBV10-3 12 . TGTGCCAGCAGTGACCAGGGGCAGCCCCAGCATTTT CASSDQGQPQHF
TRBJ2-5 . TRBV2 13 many TGTGCCAGCAGTGATGAAGGGGGGGAGACCCAGTACTTC CASSDEGGETQYF
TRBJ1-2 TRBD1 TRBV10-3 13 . TGTGCCATCAGCCGGACAGGGGGTACTGGCTACACCTTC CAISRTGGTGYTF
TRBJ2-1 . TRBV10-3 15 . TGTGCCATCAGTGAGGAACAGGGGACTTACAATGAGCAGTTCTTC CAISEEQGTYNEQFF
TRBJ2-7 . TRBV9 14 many TGTGCCAGCAGCGTAGAGGGGAGCTCCTACGAGCAGTACTTC CASSVEGSSYEQYF
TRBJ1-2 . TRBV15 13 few TGTGCCACCAGCGGCGGGACACTGTATGGCTACACCTTC CATSGGTLYGYTF
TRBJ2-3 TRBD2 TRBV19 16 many TGTGCCAGTAGTATCGGCGCTAGCGGGGGCACAGATACGCAGTATTTT CASSIGASGGTDTQYF
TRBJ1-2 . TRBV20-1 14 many TGCAGTGCTAGCTCAGGGAAGGTAAACTATGGCTACACCTTC CSASSGKVNYGYTF
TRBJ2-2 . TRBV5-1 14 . TGCGCCAGCAGCTTGGACAGCGACACCGGGGAGCTGTTTTTT CASSLDSDTGELFF
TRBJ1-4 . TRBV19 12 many TGTGCCAGTAAAGGAGCTAATGAAAAACTGTTTTTT CASKGANEKLFF
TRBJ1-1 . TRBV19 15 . TGTGCCAGTAGTAAGGCTGACAGGAGAAACACTGAAGCTTTCTTT CASSKADRRNTEAFF
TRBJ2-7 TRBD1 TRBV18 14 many TGTGCCAGCTCACCACGGACAGGCCCCAACGAGCAGTACTTC CASSPRTGPNEQYF
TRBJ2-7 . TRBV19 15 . TGTGCCAGTACCCCATCGGCTTTTCCGTCCTACGAGCAGTACTTC CASTPSAFPSYEQYF
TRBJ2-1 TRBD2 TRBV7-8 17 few TGTGCCAGCCGAATACGCACGGGGGGGCCGGAGTACAATGAGCAGTTCTTC CASRIRTGGPEYNEQFF
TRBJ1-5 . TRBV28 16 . TGTGCCAGCAGCCGCAGGGGCGTCTATAGCAATCAGCCCCAGCATTTT CASSRRGVYSNQPQHF
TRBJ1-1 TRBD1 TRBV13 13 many TGTGCCAGTAGTCTCACAGGGGACACTGAAGCTTTCTTT CASSLTGDTEAFF
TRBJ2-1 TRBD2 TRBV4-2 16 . TGTGCCAGCAGCCAAGATCTTAGAAGCGGGGGGGATGAGCAGTTCTTC CASSQDLRSGGDEQFF
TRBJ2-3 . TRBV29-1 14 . TGCAGCGTCCCGCGGGCGGGCAGCACAGATACGCAGTATTTT CSVPRAGSTDTQYF
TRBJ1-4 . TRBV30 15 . TGTGCCTGGAGTCTCCTGGGAGCAACTAATGAAAAACTGTTTTTT CAWSLLGATNEKLFF
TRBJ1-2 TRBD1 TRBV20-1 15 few TGCAGTGCCGCTGGGACAGATGATGTTGGGTCGGGCTACACCTTC CSAAGTDDVGSGYTF
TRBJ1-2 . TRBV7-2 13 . TGTGCCAGCACCCTAGAGCCGTTCTATGGCTACACCTTC CASTLEPFYGYTF
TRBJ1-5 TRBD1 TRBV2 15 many TGTGCCAGCAGTGAGGGACAGGGAGGCGTCAAGCCCCAGCATTTT CASSEGQGGVKPQHF
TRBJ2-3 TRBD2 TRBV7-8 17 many TGTGCCAGCAGCTTAGGTGTTGGGCGGGGGGTGGCTGATACGCAGTATTTT CASSLGVGRGVADTQYF